The source of this T cell receptor (beta chain) is a study of T cell repertoires in cytomegalovirus infection. The overall study: Well-studied HLA-B-restricted epitopes and recently identified HLA-C-restricted epitopes of CMV were both used in the study. An indication of both CMV infection and matching HLA type came from public TCR beta signatures.

Findings and caveats of the study: Clonotype analysis showed dominance of the ex vivo response by HLA-C-restricted CMV-specific TCR beta clonotypes. Carriers of CMV and the relevant HLA type were discriminated by public TCR beta frequency.

The sample holds a few counts of this clonotype. Antigen: not known. J was trimmed by 0 bases and V by 5 bases; bases with no gene match: 9. CDR1 MNHNS and CDR2 SASEGT come from the germline V gene. CDR3 size: 17 residues. TCRdb reprocessed the reads via MiXCR and lists one record per CDR3 protein. The sample holds under 500,000 distinct CDR3 sequences, more than 40% seen once. The gene calls are TRBV6-1 and TRBJ2-1; 8 nucleotides align to TRBD2. The source is a human donor in good health (CMV status not recorded). Some clones in this sample may be carry-over from other donors' samples. The sequenced sample was cultured PBMCs, obtained from culture after CMV antigen stimulation. The CDR3 reads CASSRGGYPSSYNEQFF. CDR3 bases: TGTGCCAGCAGTCGCGGGGGGTACCCGAGCTCCTACAATGAGCAGTTCTTC.